A selection of T cell receptor beta chains follows, all from one sample in a study of tumor-infiltrating lymphocytes in primary liver carcinoma. TCRdb called the multiplex PCR reads again in MiXCR, with one record for every CDR3 protein. The data show 300,000 to 400,000 distinct CDR3 sequences, 65% seen once. The sequencing input was peripheral blood. The receptors shown here come from a man in his forties with primary liver carcinoma and hepatitis B virus infection. The CDR3 runs from the conserved cysteine through the conserved F or W. The order of the fields is CDR3 length, D gene, V gene, clone size, J gene, CDR3 protein, CDR3 DNA. D genes are given only for firm matches. The listing skips clone size in some rows; elsewhere it reads once, few, many or a size class.

len: 17; d_gene: .; v_gene: TRBV4-1; abundance: .; j_gene: TRBJ2-4; CDR3aa: CASRQQTTAHSYNEQYF; CDR3nt: TGCGCCAGCAGACAACAAACGACAGCACACTCCTACAATGAGCAGTACTTC
len: 16; d_gene: TRBD2; v_gene: TRBV10-3; abundance: .; j_gene: TRBJ2-1; CDR3aa: CAISEATNGRGTEQFF; CDR3nt: TGTGCCATCAGTGAAGCGACTAACGGGAGGGGTACTGAGCAGTTCTTC
len: 15; d_gene: .; v_gene: TRBV11-3; abundance: .; j_gene: TRBJ2-1; CDR3aa: CASSPILGVKGEQFF; CDR3nt: TGTGCCAGCAGCCCGATTTTGGGGGTCAAGGGGGAGCAATTCTTC
len: 15; d_gene: .; v_gene: TRBV5-6; abundance: .; j_gene: TRBJ2-1; CDR3aa: CASSPVAEAYNKQFF; CDR3nt: TGTGCCAGCAGCCCAGTGGCCGAAGCCTACAATAAGCAGTTCTTC
len: 15; d_gene: .; v_gene: TRBV12-3/TRBV12-4; abundance: few; j_gene: TRBJ1-4; CDR3aa: CASSLGWATNEKLFF; CDR3nt: TGTGCCAGCAGTTTAGGGTGGGCGACTAATGAAAAACTGTTTTTT
len: 14; d_gene: .; v_gene: TRBV12-3/TRBV12-4; abundance: many; j_gene: TRBJ2-1; CDR3aa: CASSLTGVNNEQFF; CDR3nt: TGTGCCAGCAGTTTAACGGGAGTAAACAATGAGCAGTTCTTC
len: 15; d_gene: .; v_gene: TRBV11-2; abundance: .; j_gene: TRBJ2-7; CDR3aa: CAASLEAAMVYEQYF; CDR3nt: TGTGCCGCCAGCTTAGAGGCGGCGATGGTATACGAGCAGTACTTC
len: 15; d_gene: TRBD2; v_gene: TRBV11-2; abundance: medium-sized; j_gene: TRBJ2-1; CDR3aa: CASSSIAGAYNEQFF; CDR3nt: TGTGCCAGCAGCTCAATAGCGGGAGCCTACAATGAGCAGTTCTTC
len: 11; d_gene: .; v_gene: TRBV29-1; abundance: many; j_gene: TRBJ1-1; CDR3aa: CSVAKNTEAFF; CDR3nt: TGCAGCGTTGCCAAGAACACTGAAGCTTTCTTT
len: 15; d_gene: .; v_gene: TRBV6-6; abundance: .; j_gene: TRBJ1-1; CDR3aa: CANSYVPRVNTEAFF; CDR3nt: TGTGCCAACAGTTACGTCCCGAGGGTGAACACTGAAGCTTTCTTT
len: 14; d_gene: .; v_gene: TRBV11-2; abundance: .; j_gene: TRBJ1-1; CDR3aa: CASCLNGRNTGAFF; CDR3nt: TGTGCCAGCTGCTTAAATGGGCGGAACACTGGAGCTTTCTTT
len: 14; d_gene: .; v_gene: TRBV5-6; abundance: once; j_gene: TRBJ1-5; CDR3aa: CASSSRQGGQPQHF; CDR3nt: TGTGCCAGCAGTTCCCGGCAGGGAGGTCAGCCCCAGCATTTT
len: 18; d_gene: TRBD2; v_gene: TRBV10-3; abundance: few; j_gene: TRBJ2-3; CDR3aa: CAISKVPGLVGSTDTQYF; CDR3nt: TGTGCCATCAGCAAAGTTCCGGGACTAGTGGGGAGCACAGATACGCAGTATTTT
len: 14; d_gene: .; v_gene: TRBV6-6; abundance: .; j_gene: TRBJ1-5; CDR3aa: CGSSYLGSNQPQHF; CDR3nt: TGTGGCAGCAGTTACTTGGGCAGCAATCAGCCCCAGCATTTT
len: 14; d_gene: .; v_gene: TRBV6-5; abundance: many; j_gene: TRBJ2-5; CDR3aa: CASSYYGGQETQYF; CDR3nt: TGTGCCAGCAGTTACTACGGGGGCCAAGAGACCCAGTACTTC
len: 16; d_gene: .; v_gene: TRBV7-8; abundance: .; j_gene: TRBJ2-3; CDR3aa: CASSLGVGGRTDTQYF; CDR3nt: TGTGCCAGCAGCTTAGGGGTGGGCGGCCGCACAGATACGCAGTATTTT
len: 13; d_gene: .; v_gene: TRBV24-1; abundance: .; j_gene: TRBJ2-1; CDR3aa: CATSDLGDGEQFF; CDR3nt: TGTGCCACCAGTGATTTAGGCGATGGTGAGCAGTTCTTC
len: 15; d_gene: .; v_gene: TRBV5-4; abundance: .; j_gene: TRBJ1-2; CDR3aa: CASSQSSQANYGYTF; CDR3nt: TGTGCCAGCAGCCAATCCAGTCAAGCTAACTATGGCTACACCTTC
len: 11; d_gene: .; v_gene: TRBV11-2; abundance: .; j_gene: TRBJ1-1; CDR3aa: CTSSLGTEAFF; CDR3nt: TGTACTAGCAGCTTAGGTACTGAAGCTTTCTTT
len: 15; d_gene: TRBD2; v_gene: TRBV6-4; abundance: .; j_gene: TRBJ2-1; CDR3aa: CASSPSGGAGDEQFF; CDR3nt: TGTGCCAGCAGCCCCTCGGGAGGAGCCGGGGATGAGCAGTTCTTC
len: 19; d_gene: TRBD1; v_gene: TRBV11-2; abundance: many; j_gene: TRBJ1-3; CDR3aa: CASSFLFRGTGASGNTIYF; CDR3nt: TGTGCCAGCAGCTTCCTATTCCGAGGGACAGGAGCCTCTGGAAACACCATATATTTT
len: 16; d_gene: .; v_gene: TRBV11-2; abundance: .; j_gene: TRBJ1-5; CDR3aa: CAISLGAEISDQPQHF; CDR3nt: TGTGCCATCAGCCTTGGGGCTGAGATTTCGGATCAGCCCCAGCATTTT
len: 12; d_gene: .; v_gene: TRBV5-6; abundance: many; j_gene: TRBJ2-4; CDR3aa: CASSPPAGIQYF; CDR3nt: TGTGCCAGCAGCCCCCCGGCAGGCATTCAGTACTTC
len: 14; d_gene: .; v_gene: TRBV7-9; abundance: .; j_gene: TRBJ1-6; CDR3aa: CASSTGTYNSPLHF; CDR3nt: TGTGCCAGCAGCACCGGGACGTATAATTCACCCCTCCACTTT
len: 13; d_gene: .; v_gene: TRBV6-5; abundance: once; j_gene: TRBJ2-3; CDR3aa: CASSHQMEDTQCF; CDR3nt: TGTGCCAGCAGTCATCAAATGGAAGATACGCAGTGTTTT
len: 14; d_gene: TRBD1; v_gene: TRBV15; abundance: .; j_gene: TRBJ2-7; CDR3aa: CATSSGQGLHEQYF; CDR3nt: TGTGCCACCAGCTCGGGACAGGGTCTGCACGAGCAGTACTTC
len: 16; d_gene: .; v_gene: TRBV6-6; abundance: .; j_gene: TRBJ2-7; CDR3aa: CARSYLNGRTNYEQYF; CDR3nt: TGTGCCAGAAGTTACTTGAACGGGAGAACTAACTACGAGCAGTACTTC
len: 10; d_gene: .; v_gene: TRBV30; abundance: .; j_gene: TRBJ2-1; CDR3aa: CAWRKGEQFF; CDR3nt: TGTGCCTGGAGGAAGGGAGAGCAGTTCTTC
len: 15; d_gene: .; v_gene: TRBV6-6; abundance: few; j_gene: TRBJ2-1; CDR3aa: CASSYSRQWNNEQFF; CDR3nt: TGTGCCAGCAGTTACTCGAGGCAATGGAACAATGAGCAGTTCTTC
len: 13; d_gene: .; v_gene: TRBV10-2; abundance: .; j_gene: TRBJ2-2; CDR3aa: CAITSLTGGELFF; CDR3nt: TGCGCCATCACCAGCCTAACGGGAGGGGAGCTGTTTTTT
len: 15; d_gene: TRBD2; v_gene: TRBV5-4; abundance: few; j_gene: TRBJ2-1; CDR3aa: CASSVSGSFLNEQFF; CDR3nt: TGTGCCAGCAGCGTTAGCGGGAGTTTTCTTAATGAGCAGTTCTTC
len: 13; d_gene: .; v_gene: TRBV11-3; abundance: .; j_gene: TRBJ2-3; CDR3aa: CASSQGQLNTQYF; CDR3nt: TGTGCCAGCAGCCAGGGGCAACTCAATACGCAGTATTTT
len: 13; d_gene: .; v_gene: TRBV11-2; abundance: .; j_gene: TRBJ2-2; CDR3aa: CASSRGGTGELFF; CDR3nt: TGTGCCAGTTCTCGGGGAGGCACCGGGGAGCTGTTTTTT
len: 16; d_gene: TRBD1; v_gene: TRBV28; abundance: few; j_gene: TRBJ2-1; CDR3aa: CASSLPRTGVNDEQFF; CDR3nt: TGTGCCAGTAGTCTACCCCGGACAGGGGTAAACGATGAGCAGTTCTTC
len: 14; d_gene: .; v_gene: TRBV11-2; abundance: .; j_gene: TRBJ2-7; CDR3aa: CASISGLDLYELYF; CDR3nt: TGTGCCAGCATTTCGGGACTCGACCTCTACGAGCTGTACTTC
len: 12; d_gene: .; v_gene: TRBV24-1; abundance: .; j_gene: TRBJ2-2; CDR3aa: CATGHTTGELFF; CDR3nt: TGTGCCACCGGACATACCACCGGGGAGCTGTTTTTT
len: 17; d_gene: .; v_gene: TRBV11-2; abundance: .; j_gene: TRBJ2-6; CDR3aa: CASSLFPSSYGANVLAF; CDR3nt: TGTGCCAGCAGCTTATTTCCGTCTAGTTATGGGGCCAACGTCCTGGCTTTC
len: 13; d_gene: TRBD2; v_gene: TRBV19; abundance: .; j_gene: TRBJ2-7; CDR3aa: CASSSGSRYEQYF; CDR3nt: TGTGCCAGCAGTAGCGGGAGTAGGTACGAGCAGTACTTC
len: 13; d_gene: .; v_gene: TRBV6-2/TRBV6-3; abundance: many; j_gene: TRBJ2-7; CDR3aa: CASTPFLQGEQYF; CDR3nt: TGTGCCAGCACCCCTTTTCTTCAGGGCGAGCAGTACTTC
len: 15; d_gene: .; v_gene: TRBV6-1; abundance: .; j_gene: TRBJ1-4; CDR3aa: CASSEPGLSNEKLFF; CDR3nt: TGTGCCAGCAGTGAACCCGGACTGAGTAATGAAAAACTGTTTTTT
len: 17; d_gene: .; v_gene: TRBV13; abundance: few; j_gene: TRBJ2-7; CDR3aa: CASSTSTDPQSSYEQYF; CDR3nt: TGTGCCAGCAGCACCTCGACCGACCCTCAAAGCTCCTACGAGCAGTACTTC
len: 11; d_gene: .; v_gene: TRBV11-2; abundance: medium-sized; j_gene: TRBJ2-4; CDR3aa: CASQRGNIQYF; CDR3nt: TGTGCCTCCCAACGTGGAAACATTCAGTACTTC
len: 14; d_gene: .; v_gene: TRBV11-2; abundance: .; j_gene: TRBJ1-2; CDR3aa: CTSSCEGVSYGYTF; CDR3nt: TGTACCAGCAGCTGTGAGGGAGTCAGCTATGGCTACACCTTC
len: 16; d_gene: TRBD1; v_gene: TRBV12-3/TRBV12-4; abundance: many; j_gene: TRBJ2-1; CDR3aa: CASSLDGDSSYNEQFF; CDR3nt: TGTGCCAGCAGTTTAGACGGGGACAGCTCCTACAATGAGCAGTTCTTC
len: 13; d_gene: .; v_gene: TRBV5-1; abundance: .; j_gene: TRBJ1-1; CDR3aa: CASSLWENTEAFF; CDR3nt: TGCGCCAGCAGCTTGTGGGAAAACACTGAAGCTTTCTTT
len: 16; d_gene: TRBD2; v_gene: TRBV4-2; abundance: .; j_gene: TRBJ2-7; CDR3aa: CASSQEDAGGSYEQYF; CDR3nt: TGTGCCAGCAGCCAAGAGGACGCGGGAGGGAGCTACGAGCAGTACTTC
len: 15; d_gene: TRBD1; v_gene: TRBV11-2; abundance: .; j_gene: TRBJ1-1; CDR3aa: CASSPREGANTETFF; CDR3nt: TGTGCCAGTAGCCCTAGGGAGGGGGCGAACACTGAAACTTTCTTT
len: 12; d_gene: .; v_gene: TRBV7-8; abundance: .; j_gene: TRBJ1-2; CDR3aa: CASTFENYGYTF; CDR3nt: TGTGCCAGCACCTTCGAAAACTATGGCTACACCTTC
len: 16; d_gene: TRBD2; v_gene: TRBV6-6; abundance: many; j_gene: TRBJ2-1; CDR3aa: CASSRTGTSGDNEQFF; CDR3nt: TGTGCCAGCAGTCGCACCGGGACTAGCGGGGACAATGAGCAGTTCTTC
len: 13; d_gene: .; v_gene: TRBV13; abundance: many; j_gene: TRBJ2-1; CDR3aa: CASSLGANNEQFF; CDR3nt: TGTGCCAGCAGCTTAGGCGCTAACAATGAGCAGTTCTTC
len: 13; d_gene: .; v_gene: TRBV6-1; abundance: few; j_gene: TRBJ2-3; CDR3aa: CASRTEQTDTQYF; CDR3nt: TGTGCCAGCAGGACAGAGCAAACAGATACGCAGTATTTT
len: 12; d_gene: .; v_gene: TRBV29-1; abundance: .; j_gene: TRBJ1-2; CDR3aa: CSVEADGDDYTF; CDR3nt: TGCAGCGTTGAAGCCGATGGGGACGACTACACCTTC
len: 16; d_gene: .; v_gene: TRBV5-1; abundance: once; j_gene: TRBJ1-3; CDR3aa: CASSPGQRDIGNTIYF; CDR3nt: TGCGCCAGCAGCCCCGGACAGAGGGATATTGGAAACACCATATATTTT
len: 9; d_gene: .; v_gene: TRBV20-1; abundance: .; j_gene: TRBJ2-7; CDR3aa: CSAKSEQYF; CDR3nt: TGCAGTGCTAAATCCGAGCAGTACTTC
len: 15; d_gene: .; v_gene: TRBV6-6; abundance: many; j_gene: TRBJ2-1; CDR3aa: CASSYSEHSYNEQFF; CDR3nt: TGTGCCAGCAGTTACTCGGAACATTCCTACAATGAGCAGTTCTTC
len: 17; d_gene: TRBD1; v_gene: TRBV11-3; abundance: many; j_gene: TRBJ1-1; CDR3aa: CASSSSPRQGINTEAFF; CDR3nt: TGTGCCAGCAGCTCTTCACCCCGACAGGGGATAAACACTGAAGCTTTCTTT
len: 13; d_gene: .; v_gene: TRBV11-1; abundance: .; j_gene: TRBJ1-5; CDR3aa: CASSFLTNQPQHF; CDR3nt: TGTGCCAGCAGCTTTCTCACCAATCAGCCCCAGCATTTT
len: 14; d_gene: TRBD1; v_gene: TRBV11-1; abundance: .; j_gene: TRBJ2-5; CDR3aa: CASSFGQDRETHYF; CDR3nt: TGTGCCAGCAGCTTTGGACAGGACAGGGAGACCCACTACTTC
len: 14; d_gene: .; v_gene: TRBV7-8; abundance: .; j_gene: TRBJ2-1; CDR3aa: CASNTIAGGNEQFF; CDR3nt: TGTGCCAGCAATACAATAGCAGGAGGCAATGAGCAGTTCTTC